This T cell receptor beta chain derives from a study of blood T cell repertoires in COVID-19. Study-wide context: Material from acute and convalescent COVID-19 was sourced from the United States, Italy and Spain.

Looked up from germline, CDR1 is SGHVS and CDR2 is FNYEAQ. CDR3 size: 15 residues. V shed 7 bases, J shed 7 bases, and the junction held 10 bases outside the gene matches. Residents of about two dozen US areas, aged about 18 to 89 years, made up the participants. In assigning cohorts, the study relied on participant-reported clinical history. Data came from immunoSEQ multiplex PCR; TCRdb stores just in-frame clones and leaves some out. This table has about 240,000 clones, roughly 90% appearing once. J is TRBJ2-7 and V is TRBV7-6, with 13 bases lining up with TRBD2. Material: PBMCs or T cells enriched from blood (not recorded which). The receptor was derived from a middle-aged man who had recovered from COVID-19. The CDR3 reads CASTWTSGSSVEQYF. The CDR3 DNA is TGTGCCAGCACCTGGACTAGCGGGAGCTCGGTTGAGCAGTACTTC. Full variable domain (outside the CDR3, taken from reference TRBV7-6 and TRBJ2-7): GAGVSQSPRYKVTKRGQDVALRCDPISGHVSLYWYRQALGQGPEFLTYFNYEAQQDKSGLPNDRFSAERPEGSISTLTIQRTEQRDSAMYRCASTWTSGSSVEQYFGPGTRLTVT.